This record covers a single T cell receptor (beta chain). What it recognizes is unknown. This sample is part of a study of shared clonotypes between healthy human individuals. Study overall: Three CD4 naive, three CD4 memory, two CD8 naive and one CD8 memory plate were used per donor.

Libraries were prepared by immunoSEQ multiplex PCR; TCRdb keeps only in-frame clonotypes and omits some of them. The table shows about 750,000 clones, with 80% to 95% occurring only once. Naive CD8 cells lacked CD45RO, underwent positive selection for CCR7 and left out terminally differentiated effector memory CD45RA+ cells. Study-wide points: Non-shared clonotypes had lower generation probabilities than clonotypes shared by all four sorted-subset donors. Naive subsets tended to show greater estimated richness than memory subsets.

In germline, CDR1 is MNHNS, CDR2 SASEGT. The CDR3 runs 14 residues. V was clipped by 4 bases and J by 5 bases, with 13 bases between them. This receptor was identified in a man in his thirties or forties in good health. The material sequenced was naive CD8+ T cells sorted from blood. The chain uses TRBV6-1 and TRBJ2-3; D gene uncertain. For the CDR3, the DNA is TGTGCCAGCAGTGGAAGGTCCCAGGTAGATACGCAGTATTTT. This codes for CASSGRSQVDTQYF.